Detailed here is one T cell receptor (beta chain). Its antigen remains undetermined. Base qualities are not at hand, and no much larger clone is one base apart. The immunoSEQ Assay was the method used to sequence TCRbeta CDR3 regions. After extraction, genomic DNA underwent amplification by bias-controlled multiplex PCR, followed by high-throughput sequencing. The original pipeline was this. To quantify the absolute abundance of each unique TCRbeta CDR3 region, sequences were collapsed and filtered. Usable DNA was measured by amplifying reference genes present in all nucleated cells, and TCRbeta template counts were normalized to that usable DNA to estimate T cell fraction. Repertoire TCRs were annotated as SARS-CoV-2-specific when V gene, CDR3 amino acid sequence and J gene were exactly matched to a known reactive TCR set. MIRA supplied the reference SARS-CoV-2 TCR set, which was filtered for enrichment in COVID-19-positive ImmuneCODE repertoires so that public or cross-reactive TCRs were removed. Using the MIRA antigens, annotated TCRs were further analysed by specific ORF or by position within an ORF. Depth was the summed frequency of annotated unique rearrangements, while breadth was defined as annotated unique rearrangements over total unique productive rearrangements. Two-sided Wilcoxon rank-sum tests were applied when comparing TCR breadth between groups. TCRdb provides this immuneACCESS table in a form limited to in-frame rearrangements. Some clones are lacking; in checked studies, under half of them reflect an unresolved V gene, and why the rest are absent is not known. Clonal size and the V and J genes are those of that table, whereas D and trimming came from the DNA. The sample includes around 380,000 clones, with 70% to 90% observed a single time. Clones ranked in the top ten supply 3% to 3.5% of the sample.

The treatment or condition label corresponds to: 15 to 20 received Ad26.COV2.S at low or high dose, single or two shots; about 5 received placebo; per-sample allocation not given. Repertoires of vaccine and placebo recipients were sequenced from samples taken on day 63 after the first injection. Between 29 July and 7 August 2020, Cohort 1b enrolled about two dozen adults aged 18-55 years at one site in Boston, USA. As a vaccine, Ad26.COV2.S was a replication-incompetent adenovirus type 26 vector that expressed a prefusion-stabilized SARS-CoV-2 spike protein derived from the original Wuhan strain. The data belong to a study of Ad26.COV2.S vaccination and SARS-CoV-2 variants (dated by TCRdb to about 2021). The study in broad terms: Donors in the vaccine arm were drawn from COV1001, a multicentre, randomized, double-blind, placebo-controlled phase I-IIa trial testing Ad26.COV2.S in healthy adults. Trial participants were randomized into five groups of five, in which low-dose or high-dose Ad26.COV2.S was given once or twice, or placebo was given on both occasions. The TCR-sequenced set comprised approximately 30 samples: approximately 20 Ad26.COV2.S vaccine recipients, 5 placebo recipients and 8 SARS-CoV-2 convalescent individuals. Ad26.COV2.S was administered intramuscularly at a dose of 5x10^10 or 1x10^11 viral particles, either as one shot or as two shots given 56 days apart. Blinding of investigators to trial group allocation was maintained during experiments and outcome assessment. TCRbeta repertoire sequencing was used to assess the specificity and breadth of SARS-CoV-2-reactive T cell receptors after Ad26.COV2.S vaccination. The investigation overall reported the following: After vaccination, substantial breadth of spike-specific CD8+ and CD4+ T cell responses was reported. Comparing responses between vaccine doses or regimens was not something the study was powered to do. The authors noted that total T cell responses may have been underestimated by the TCR breadth and depth analyses. Ad26.COV2.S recipients had higher spike-specific TCR breadth than placebo recipients (P = 0.0014). Comparable non-spike TCR breadth was observed between vaccine and placebo recipients, consistent with only spike being contained in the vaccine.

CDR1 and CDR2 are read off the germline V gene as SGDLS and YYNGEE. The junction shows trimming of 3 bases on V and 10 bases on J, plus 14 bases between the germline ends. From the cysteine up to the phenylalanine, the CDR3 has a length of 13 residues. Of all the DNA, just the CDR3 is kept, 39 bases in frame from base 1. The rearranged segments are TRBV9 and TRBJ2-1; the D match is possibly TRBD1 or TRBD2, with 5 bases aligned in each. The sample consisted of peripheral blood, taken in a trial of Ad26.COV2.S vaccine versus placebo. The clonotype comes from a person between 18 and 59 years old who received the Ad26.COV2.S COVID-19 vaccine or a placebo. CDR3 sequence: CASSDRDPGEQFF. The DNA sequence reads TGTGCCAGCAGCGATCGGGACCCGGGGGAGCAGTTCTTC. Beyond the CDR3, the reference TRBV9 and TRBJ2-1 genes provide the residues; the full variable domain reads: DSGVTQTPKHLITATGQRVTLRCSPRSGDLSVYWYQQSLDQGLQFLIQYYNGEERAKGNILERFSAQQFPDLHSELNLSSLELGDSALYFCASSDRDPGEQFFGPGTRLTVL.